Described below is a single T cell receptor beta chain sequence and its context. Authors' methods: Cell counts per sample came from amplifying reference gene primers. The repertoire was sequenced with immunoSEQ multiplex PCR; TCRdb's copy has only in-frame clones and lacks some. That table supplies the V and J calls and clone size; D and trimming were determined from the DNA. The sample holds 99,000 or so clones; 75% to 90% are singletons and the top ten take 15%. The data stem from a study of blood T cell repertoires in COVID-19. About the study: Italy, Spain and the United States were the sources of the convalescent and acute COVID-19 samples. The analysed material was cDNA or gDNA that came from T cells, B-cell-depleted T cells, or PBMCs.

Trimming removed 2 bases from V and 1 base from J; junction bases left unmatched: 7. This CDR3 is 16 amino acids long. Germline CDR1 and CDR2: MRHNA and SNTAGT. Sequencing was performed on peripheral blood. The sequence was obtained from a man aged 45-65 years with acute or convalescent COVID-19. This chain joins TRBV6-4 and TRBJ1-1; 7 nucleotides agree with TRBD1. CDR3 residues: CASSDPPGGANTEAFF. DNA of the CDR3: TGTGCCAGCAGTGACCCGCCAGGGGGAGCGAACACTGAAGCTTTCTTT.